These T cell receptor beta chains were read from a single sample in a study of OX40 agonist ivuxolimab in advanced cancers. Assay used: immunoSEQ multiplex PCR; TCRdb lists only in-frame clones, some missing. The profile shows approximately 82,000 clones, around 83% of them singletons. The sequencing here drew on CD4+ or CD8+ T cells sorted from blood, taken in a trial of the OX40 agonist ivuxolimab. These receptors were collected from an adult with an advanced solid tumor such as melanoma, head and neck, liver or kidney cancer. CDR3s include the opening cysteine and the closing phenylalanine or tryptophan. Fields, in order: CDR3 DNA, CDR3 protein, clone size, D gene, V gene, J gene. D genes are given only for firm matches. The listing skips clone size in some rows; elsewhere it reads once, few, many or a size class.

CDR3 DNA: TGTGCCAGCAGCTCCCTTAATGAAAAACTGTTTTTT; CDR3 protein: CASSSLNEKLFF; clone size: NA; D gene: NA; V gene: TRBV7-9; J gene: TRBJ1-4
CDR3 DNA: TGCAGCGTTGAAGTAGCGGGAGGGTCCTACGAGCAGTACTTC; CDR3 protein: CSVEVAGGSYEQYF; clone size: NA; D gene: TRBD2; V gene: TRBV29-1; J gene: TRBJ2-7
CDR3 DNA: TGCGCCAGCAGTCCCCACGGTGCCTTTACCCAAGAGACCCAGTACTTC; CDR3 protein: CASSPHGAFTQETQYF; clone size: NA; D gene: NA; V gene: TRBV23-1; J gene: TRBJ2-5
CDR3 DNA: TGTGCCAGCAGCTTAACTGTCGGAAACACCATATATTTT; CDR3 protein: CASSLTVGNTIYF; clone size: NA; D gene: NA; V gene: TRBV7-3; J gene: TRBJ1-3
CDR3 DNA: TGTGCCAGCAGTCCATTCGGGACACCCAATGAAAAACTGTTTTTT; CDR3 protein: CASSPFGTPNEKLFF; clone size: NA; D gene: NA; V gene: TRBV6-5; J gene: TRBJ1-4
CDR3 DNA: TGCAGCATAGGGACTAGCGGGGACGAGCAGTACTTC; CDR3 protein: CSIGTSGDEQYF; clone size: NA; D gene: TRBD2; V gene: TRBV29-1; J gene: TRBJ2-7
CDR3 DNA: TGCAGTGTCTCCTCCCGGAATGAGCAGTTCTTC; CDR3 protein: CSVSSRNEQFF; clone size: NA; D gene: NA; V gene: TRBV20-1; J gene: TRBJ2-1
CDR3 DNA: TGTGCCAGAAGCCTGAGGGGGGCCAACTATGGCTACACCTTC; CDR3 protein: CARSLRGANYGYTF; clone size: NA; D gene: NA; V gene: TRBV5-3; J gene: TRBJ1-2
CDR3 DNA: TGTGCCAGCACCACAGGGGCCTATAATTCACCCCTCCACTTT; CDR3 protein: CASTTGAYNSPLHF; clone size: NA; D gene: TRBD1; V gene: TRBV27; J gene: TRBJ1-6
CDR3 DNA: TGTGCCACCGGTATAAGGGGCACTGAAGCTTTCTTT; CDR3 protein: CATGIRGTEAFF; clone size: NA; D gene: NA; V gene: TRBV6-6; J gene: TRBJ1-1
CDR3 DNA: TGTGCCAGCAGCTTAGCTTCATTCTCACCCCTCCACTTT; CDR3 protein: CASSLASFSPLHF; clone size: NA; D gene: NA; V gene: TRBV7-9; J gene: TRBJ1-6
CDR3 DNA: TGTGCCAGCAGTTTGAGCGGGAGGACAGCAAAAAACATTCAGTACTTC; CDR3 protein: CASSLSGRTAKNIQYF; clone size: NA; D gene: TRBD2; V gene: TRBV6-5; J gene: TRBJ2-4
CDR3 DNA: TGTGCCAGCAGCTTAGGACAGCCCTACAATGAGCAGTTCTTC; CDR3 protein: CASSLGQPYNEQFF; clone size: NA; D gene: NA; V gene: TRBV7-8; J gene: TRBJ2-1
CDR3 DNA: TGTGCCAGCTCACCACGTTGGGGCGATTATGGCTACACCTTC; CDR3 protein: CASSPRWGDYGYTF; clone size: NA; D gene: NA; V gene: TRBV18; J gene: TRBJ1-2
CDR3 DNA: TGTGCCACCATGGGCCCGGCGACAGATACGCAGTATTTT; CDR3 protein: CATMGPATDTQYF; clone size: once; D gene: NA; V gene: TRBV6-1; J gene: TRBJ2-3
CDR3 DNA: TGTGCCAGTACTGAGCAGGGCTTCAATCAGCCCCAGCATTTT; CDR3 protein: CASTEQGFNQPQHF; clone size: NA; D gene: NA; V gene: TRBV19; J gene: TRBJ1-5
CDR3 DNA: TGTGCCAGCACCCCGGACGGGACAGGGAGCGGCTACACCTTC; CDR3 protein: CASTPDGTGSGYTF; clone size: NA; D gene: TRBD1; V gene: TRBV7-9; J gene: TRBJ1-2
CDR3 DNA: TGTGCCAGCAGCTTAACGAACTTTGGTGGGAATCAGCCCCAGCATTTT; CDR3 protein: CASSLTNFGGNQPQHF; clone size: NA; D gene: NA; V gene: TRBV7-8; J gene: TRBJ1-5
CDR3 DNA: TGTGCCAGCAGCGGCCGGGACAGGGAATTATCTAACTATGGCTACACCTTC; CDR3 protein: CASSGRDRELSNYGYTF; clone size: NA; D gene: TRBD1; V gene: TRBV9; J gene: TRBJ1-2
CDR3 DNA: TGTGCCAGCAGTGGGACAGTTAACTATGGCTACACCTTC; CDR3 protein: CASSGTVNYGYTF; clone size: NA; D gene: NA; V gene: TRBV6-1; J gene: TRBJ1-2
CDR3 DNA: TGTGCCAGCAGTTCCCGGTGGAACTCCTACAATGAGCAGTTCTTC; CDR3 protein: CASSSRWNSYNEQFF; clone size: NA; D gene: NA; V gene: TRBV6-5; J gene: TRBJ2-1
CDR3 DNA: TGTGCCAGCAGCCAAGCCACCGGGACAGGGAGCACAGATACGCAGTATTTT; CDR3 protein: CASSQATGTGSTDTQYF; clone size: NA; D gene: TRBD1; V gene: TRBV7-9; J gene: TRBJ2-3
CDR3 DNA: TGTGCCAGCAGCGGGGGAACAGAGAGCTACACCTTC; CDR3 protein: CASSGGTESYTF; clone size: once; D gene: NA; V gene: TRBV9; J gene: TRBJ1-2
CDR3 DNA: TGTGCCAGCAGCATTAAGATCAACCTGACAGTTGCGACCTACGAGCAGTACTTC; CDR3 protein: CASSIKINLTVATYEQYF; clone size: NA; D gene: NA; V gene: TRBV7-3; J gene: TRBJ2-7
CDR3 DNA: TGTGCCAGCAGCTCCTTCGGACCCCCCGGGTCTGGAAACACCATATATTTT; CDR3 protein: CASSSFGPPGSGNTIYF; clone size: NA; D gene: NA; V gene: TRBV7-9; J gene: TRBJ1-3
CDR3 DNA: TGTGCCAGCAGCTTAGGGGTCAGAGATACGCAGTATTTT; CDR3 protein: CASSLGVRDTQYF; clone size: few; D gene: NA; V gene: TRBV7-9; J gene: TRBJ2-3
CDR3 DNA: TGCGCCAGCAGCCCCGGGGCGGGGATCAACACTGAAGCTTTCTTT; CDR3 protein: CASSPGAGINTEAFF; clone size: NA; D gene: NA; V gene: TRBV5-1; J gene: TRBJ1-1
CDR3 DNA: TGTGCCAGCAGCCCTCCTAACAGGTTGAACACTGAAGCTTTCTTT; CDR3 protein: CASSPPNRLNTEAFF; clone size: few; D gene: NA; V gene: TRBV5-4; J gene: TRBJ1-1
CDR3 DNA: TGTGCCAGCAGCCAGGGGCTAGCGGGAGACGGGAATGAGCAGTTCTTC; CDR3 protein: CASSQGLAGDGNEQFF; clone size: NA; D gene: TRBD2; V gene: TRBV6-6; J gene: TRBJ2-1
CDR3 DNA: TGTGCCAGCAGTCAACAGGGCTTCGAGGGCTACACCTTC; CDR3 protein: CASSQQGFEGYTF; clone size: NA; D gene: NA; V gene: TRBV7-8; J gene: TRBJ1-2
CDR3 DNA: TGTGCCAGCAGCTTAGACCCGAGGGGTGGGACCGGGGAGCTGTTTTTT; CDR3 protein: CASSLDPRGGTGELFF; clone size: NA; D gene: NA; V gene: TRBV7-3; J gene: TRBJ2-2
CDR3 DNA: TGTGCCTGGAGTCTCCGTTTAGCTGGGAGAGGGGATGAGCAGTTCTTC; CDR3 protein: CAWSLRLAGRGDEQFF; clone size: once; D gene: NA; V gene: TRBV30; J gene: TRBJ2-1